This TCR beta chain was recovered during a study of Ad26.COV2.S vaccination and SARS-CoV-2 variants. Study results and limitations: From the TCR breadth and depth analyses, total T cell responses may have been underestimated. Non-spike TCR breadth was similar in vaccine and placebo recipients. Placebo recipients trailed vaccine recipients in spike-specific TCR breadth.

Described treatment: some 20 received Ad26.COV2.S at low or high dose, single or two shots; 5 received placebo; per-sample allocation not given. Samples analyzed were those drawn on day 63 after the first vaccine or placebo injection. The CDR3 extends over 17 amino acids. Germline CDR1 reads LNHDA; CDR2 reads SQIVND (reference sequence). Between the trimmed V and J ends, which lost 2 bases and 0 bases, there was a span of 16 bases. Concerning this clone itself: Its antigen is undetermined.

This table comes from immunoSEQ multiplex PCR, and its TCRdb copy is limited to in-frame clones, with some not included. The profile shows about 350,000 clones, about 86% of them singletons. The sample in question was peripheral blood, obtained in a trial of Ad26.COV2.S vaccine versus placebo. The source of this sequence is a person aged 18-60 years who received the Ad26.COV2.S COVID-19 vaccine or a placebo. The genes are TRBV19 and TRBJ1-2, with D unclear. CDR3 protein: CASSIPYYDGANYGYTF. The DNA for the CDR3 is TGTGCCAGTAGTATACCCTACTACGACGGGGCTAACTATGGCTACACCTTC.